This T cell receptor (beta chain) stems from a study of technical replicates of blood from a few donors. TCRdb's table, derived via immunoSEQ multiplex PCR, lists solely in-frame clones and lacks some. The table shows some 80,000 clones, with about 97% occurring only once. The CDR3 contains 14 residues. The V gene lost 5 bases and the J gene lost 5 bases, with 15 bases spanning the gap. The germline V gene encodes CDR1 MGHRA and CDR2 YSYEKL. The chain recombines TRBV4-1 with TRBJ1-1; the D is unclear. The source of this sequence is a human donor in good health. Material: T cells isolated from PBMCs. The CDR3 loop reads CASSGQVRTTEAFF. DNA of the CDR3: TGCGCCAGCAGCGGGCAGGTTAGAACAACTGAAGCTTTCTTT.